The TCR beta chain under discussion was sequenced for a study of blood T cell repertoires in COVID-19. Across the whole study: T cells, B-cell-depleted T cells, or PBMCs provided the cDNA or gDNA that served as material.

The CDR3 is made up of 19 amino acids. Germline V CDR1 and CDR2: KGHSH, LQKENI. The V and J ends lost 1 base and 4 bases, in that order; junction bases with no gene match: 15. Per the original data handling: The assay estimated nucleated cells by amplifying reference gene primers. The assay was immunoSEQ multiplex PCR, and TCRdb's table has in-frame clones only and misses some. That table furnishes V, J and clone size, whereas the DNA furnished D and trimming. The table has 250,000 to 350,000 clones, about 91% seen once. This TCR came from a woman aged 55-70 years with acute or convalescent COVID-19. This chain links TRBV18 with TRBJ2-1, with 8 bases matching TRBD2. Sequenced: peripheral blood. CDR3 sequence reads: CASSPQALTSATLYNEQFF. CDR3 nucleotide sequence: TGTGCCAGCTCACCACAGGCTTTGACTAGCGCCACACTTTACAATGAGCAGTTCTTC.